This TCR beta chain was obtained from a study of T cell responses to AZD1222 COVID-19 vaccine. Study-level results: Spike-specific TCR breadth rose after two AZD1222 doses, and depth rose as well. Just six people given AZD1222 tested seropositive at baseline.

The CDR3 runs to 17 residues. Per germline, CDR1 GTSNPN and CDR2 SVGIG (reference sequence). The V segment lost 0 bases and the J segment 0 bases; nucleotides outside the gene matches: 4. This clone appeared once. No antigen is known for it. Some clones are missing from TCRdb's copy, which holds only in-frame ones; the method was immunoSEQ multiplex PCR. The table shows some 150,000 clones, with more than 85% occurring only once. The rearrangement links TRBV30 to TRBJ1-5; 11 bases are a match to TRBD1. Sequenced here: peripheral blood, sampled on day 0 of AZD1222 vaccination. This receptor was identified in an adult in good health. For the CDR3, the DNA is TGTGCCTGGAGTGTTGGGGACAGGGGGACTAGCAATCAGCCCCAGCATTTT. Its protein is CAWSVGDRGTSNQPQHF.